The sequence of this T cell receptor (beta chain) was determined in a study of response to subunit inactivated influenza vaccine. General observations from the study: The authors offered the suggestion that each seasonal influenza vaccination recruits few new T cells.

TCRdb used MiXCR to reprocess the RT-PCR reads, holding one entry per CDR3 protein. The table records more than 400,000 distinct CDR3 sequences, more than 7% of them present only once. Remarks on this clonotype: Its antigen remains unknown.

This CDR3 comprises 14 residues. Trimming took off 8 bases at V and 4 bases at J, with 14 bases between the two ends. CDR1 LNHDA and CDR2 SQIVND come from the germline V gene (reference sequence). The gene calls are TRBV19 and TRBJ2-2; no clear D gene. The receptor comes from a man in his fifties or sixties who received an inactivated influenza vaccine. The sample in question was PBMCs from blood, obtained about 24 months after vaccination. The CDR3: CASGGSGRTGELFF. CDR3 sequence (DNA): TGTGCCAGTGGTGGGTCAGGTCGCACCGGGGAGCTGTTTTTT.